This TCR beta chain was identified in a study of T cells in Graves' hyperthyroidism and ophthalmopathy. Diagnostic assessment was based on clinical symptoms, serum thyroxine and TRAb, thyroid ultrasound and orbital computed tomography. Amplified regions were TCR beta CDR3 sequences from RNA transcripts. Using the HTBI primer set, a first-round RT-PCR was run on the TCR CDR3. TCRdb itself ran the multiplex PCR reads through MiXCR, one entry per CDR3 protein. The sample consists of a few hundred thousand distinct CDR3 sequences, roughly 13% of them appearing once. Trimming cost V 8 bases and J 3 bases, with 8 bases left between them. The CDR3 runs 11 residues. Regarding this clonotype: This sequence may be a read error, since a much larger clone differs from it by one base.

Sequenced sample: blood. V gene TRBV12-3 or TRBV12-4 combines with J gene TRBJ2-7; D gene unclear. The receptor was derived from a woman younger than 30 with Graves' hyperthyroidism. The CDR3 coding sequence is TGTGCCAGCGCACCGGGCTACGAGCAGTACTTC. This encodes CASAPGYEQYF.